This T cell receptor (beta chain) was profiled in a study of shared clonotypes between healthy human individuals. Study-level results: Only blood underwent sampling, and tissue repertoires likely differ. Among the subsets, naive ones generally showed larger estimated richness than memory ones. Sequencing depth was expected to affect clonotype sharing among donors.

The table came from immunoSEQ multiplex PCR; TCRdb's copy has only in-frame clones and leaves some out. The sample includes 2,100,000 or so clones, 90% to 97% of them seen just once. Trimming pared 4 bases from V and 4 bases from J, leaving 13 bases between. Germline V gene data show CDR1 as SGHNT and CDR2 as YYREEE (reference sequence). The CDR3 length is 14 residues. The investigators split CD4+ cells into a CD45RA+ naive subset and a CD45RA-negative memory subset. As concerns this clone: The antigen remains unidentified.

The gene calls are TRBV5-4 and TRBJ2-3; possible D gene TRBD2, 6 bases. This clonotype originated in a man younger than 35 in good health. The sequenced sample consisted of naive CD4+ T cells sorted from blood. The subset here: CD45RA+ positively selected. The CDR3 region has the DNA TGTGCCAGCAGCGGCGGCTCTAGCGCAGATACGCAGTATTTT. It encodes CASSGGSSADTQYF.